Shown below are 27 T cell receptor beta chains from a single sample sequenced in a study of blood T cell repertoires in COVID-19. Sequencing was performed with immunoSEQ multiplex PCR; in TCRdb, only in-frame clones are kept and a portion is missing. Of fewer than 200,000 clones in the sample, around 84% were seen once. The specimen sequenced was peripheral blood. The receptors originated from a man aged 40-50 years with acute or convalescent COVID-19.

V gene TRBV30 combines with J gene TRBJ1-5; D unclear. This CDR3 has 13 residues. Looked up from germline, CDR1 is GTSNPN and CDR2 is SVGIG (reference sequence). The ends were cut back, 3 bases at V and 3 bases at J, with 9 bases in the middle. The CDR3 DNA sequence: TGTGCCTGGAGCGGAGGGAACAATCAGCCCCAGCATTTT. Residues: CAWSGGNNQPQHF.

The rearrangement links TRBV6-5 to TRBJ2-3; TRBD2 aligns across 7 bases. The V segment lost 6 bases and the J segment 1 base; nucleotides outside the gene matches: 7. Germline lookup yields CDR1 MNHEY and CDR2 SVGAGI. The CDR3 is 15 residues long. The CDR3 nucleotides are TGTGCCAGCAGCACTCGGGGGGAAGGCACAGATACGCAGTATTTT. As protein: CASSTRGEGTDTQYF.

The chain is built from TRBV18 and TRBJ2-5; tentative D call: TRBD2 (8 bases). Germline CDR1 and CDR2: KGHSH and LQKENI. This CDR3 has 15 residues. V was clipped by 5 bases and J by 7 bases, with 20 bases between them. CDR3 DNA sequence: TGTGCCAGCTCAAGTATCCGGGACAGCGGGGGGACCCAGTACTTC. This gives the protein CASSSIRDSGGTQYF.

CDR3 coding DNA: TGTGCCAGCAGCCTAACCCCAGGCAGCGAGCAGTACTTC. As protein: CASSLTPGSEQYF. This sequence joins TRBV2 and TRBJ2-7; no definite D call. The CDR3 runs to 13 residues. Deletions cut 6 bases from V and 6 bases from J, with 15 bases between. The germline CDR1 and CDR2 sequences are SNHLY and FYNNEI.

This rearrangement joins TRBV15 to TRBJ1-1, with D possibly being TRBD1 (5 bases). CDR1 and CDR2 (germline): LNHNV, YYDKDF (reference sequence). Trimming shortened V by 2 bases and J by 2 bases, and 12 bases separated the two germline ends. The CDR3 contains 15 residues. Here the CDR3 reads CATSRSVGGNTEAFF. The CDR3 DNA reads TGTGCCACCAGCAGATCGGTGGGGGGAAACACTGAAGCTTTCTTT.

The chain has TRBV5-1 and TRBJ2-7; TRBD1 aligns across 11 bases. Germline CDR1 and CDR2: SGHRS and YFSETQ. There are 14 residues in the CDR3. V lost 2 bases to trimming and J lost 9 bases; unmatched junction nucleotides: 7. CDR3 bases: TGCGCCAGCAGCTTTGCGGGACAGGGGGTTGGGCAGTACTTC. It encodes CASSFAGQGVGQYF.

This chain connects TRBV7-9 to TRBJ1-5, with 7 bases matching TRBD1. Germline V gene data show CDR1 as SEHNR and CDR2 as FQNEAQ (reference sequence). With V trimmed by 5 bases and J by 1 base, 8 bases remained unmatched. This CDR3 has 16 residues. The CDR3 DNA reads as TGTGCCAGCAGCCGCATCACAGGGGCAAGCAATCAGCCCCAGCATTTT. Protein sequence: CASSRITGASNQPQHF.

This clone turned up a few times. The rearrangement uses TRBV9 and TRBJ2-1; 11 positions match TRBD2. Trimming at V came to 2 bases and at J to 7 bases, leaving 5 bases not matched to a gene. The germline gives CDR1 SGDLS, CDR2 YYNGEE. The CDR3 is made up of 15 amino acids. This CDR3 is CASSVSGGAKNEQFF. As DNA, the CDR3 is TGTGCCAGCAGCGTTAGCGGGGGGGCTAAAAATGAGCAGTTCTTC.

This clone was picked up one time. V and J are TRBV9 and TRBJ2-7; TRBD1 matches 10 bases. The CDR3 is 16 amino acids. The germline CDR1 and CDR2 sequences are SGDLS and YYNGEE. Losses at the gene ends were 0 bases for V and 3 bases for J; bases not matched to a gene: 6. The CDR3 nucleotides read TGTGCCAGCAGCGTAGATGGGACAGGGGTGGGCTACGAGCAGTACTTC. Protein sequence: CASSVDGTGVGYEQYF.

This clone was recorded only once. Written as DNA, the CDR3 is TGTGCCAGCAGTTACTCACAAGCGGGGGGGCTGGAGACCCAGTACTTC. It specifies CASSYSQAGGLETQYF. This chain joins TRBV6-5 and TRBJ2-5; 10 bases fit TRBD2. Unmatched junction bases numbered 6, after V lost 0 bases and J lost 5 bases. There are 16 residues in the CDR3. The germline V gene encodes CDR1 MNHEY and CDR2 SVGAGI.

The chain links TRBV2 to TRBJ1-6; D is perhaps TRBD1 (5 bases). CDR3 length: 12 amino acids. The germline V gene encodes CDR1 SNHLY and CDR2 FYNNEI. V lost 7 bases and J lost 10, with 11 bases in between. The CDR3 is CASTPGNSPLHF. For the CDR3, the DNA is TGTGCCAGCACTCCAGGGAACTCACCCCTCCACTTT.

The V and J genes are TRBV9 and TRBJ1-3, with D possibly being TRBD1 (6 bases). CDR1 and CDR2 from the germline V gene are SGDLS and YYNGEE. The V end was cut by 2 bases, the J end by 0 bases, with 21 bases between. The CDR3 contains 19 residues. Here the CDR3 reads CASSVDSPTHRFSGNTIYF. CDR3 in DNA: TGTGCCAGCAGCGTGGACAGCCCTACACATAGATTCTCTGGAAACACCATATATTTT.

This chain links TRBV19 with TRBJ1-4; D is possibly TRBD1 (5 bases). Trimming left V 5 bases short and J 13 bases short, with 14 bases between. The CDR3 totals 12 residues. The germline V gene has CDR1 LNHDA and CDR2 SQIVND (reference sequence). As DNA, the CDR3 is TGTGCCAGTAGTCCTGGGACTGGTGGACTGTTTTTT. Amino acids: CASSPGTGGLFF.

The rearrangement joins TRBV6-5 to TRBJ2-7; D is undetermined. CDR3 length: 14 residues. Deletions cut 6 bases from V and 3 bases from J, with 15 bases between. Looked up from germline, CDR1 is MNHEY and CDR2 is SVGAGI. CDR3 sequence: CASSTLGQSYEQYF. The CDR3 nucleotides are TGTGCCAGCAGCACGCTAGGCCAAAGCTACGAGCAGTACTTC.

This sequence joins TRBV28 and TRBJ2-7; 7 bases are a match to TRBD1. The ends lost 8 bases at V and 2 bases at J; junction bases unmatched: 9. Germline V gene data show CDR1 as MDHEN and CDR2 as SYDVKM. The CDR3 totals 14 residues. The CDR3 nucleotides read TGTGCCAGCGTTTGGGGGCAGGGGGCCTACGAGCAGTACTTC. Protein: CASVWGQGAYEQYF.

The V and J genes are TRBV11-2 and TRBJ2-6; maybe TRBD2 (5 bases). The V gene lost 5 bases and the J gene lost 0 bases, with 8 bases spanning the gap. Germline assignment: CDR1 SGHAT and CDR2 FQNNGV. The CDR3 sequence is 15 residues long. The CDR3 sequence: CASSHRGSGANVLTF. The CDR3 bases are TGTGCCAGCAGCCACCGGGGCTCTGGGGCCAACGTCCTGACTTTC. The variable domain in full, completed from reference TRBV11-2 and TRBJ2-6, reads EAGVAQSPRYKIIEKRQSVAFWCNPISGHATLYWYQQILGQGPKLLIQFQNNGVVDDSQLPKDRFSAERLKGVDSTLKIQPAKLEDSAVYLCASSHRGSGANVLTFGAGSRLTVL.

In this sample, this clone turned up a few times. The rearrangement links TRBV11-1 to TRBJ1-6; D uncertain. Germline CDR1 reads SGHAT; CDR2 reads FQDESV (reference sequence). V was cut by 4 bases and J by 3 bases, with 10 bases left in between. This CDR3 has 15 residues. CDR3 sequence (DNA): TGTGCCAGCAGCTCCGGGTCGGTCTATAATTCACCCCTCCACTTT. Its translation is CASSSGSVYNSPLHF.

The CDR3 bases are TGTGCCAGCAGTGACGACAGGGGGAAAAGGGATACGCAGTATTTT. It yields the protein CASSDDRGKRDTQYF. The chain has TRBV2 and TRBJ2-3; 9 nucleotides agree with TRBD1. The CDR3 spans 15 residues. Trimming took 3 bases from V and 6 from J; bases not matched to a gene: 7. The germline V gene encodes CDR1 SNHLY and CDR2 FYNNEI.

The chain links TRBV28 to TRBJ1-1; a possible D gene is TRBD1 (5 bases). Germline V gene lookup returns CDR1 MDHEN and CDR2 SYDVKM. The V and J ends lost 7 bases and 1 base respectively, with 19 bases between them. The CDR3 totals 16 residues. CDR3 DNA: TGTGCCAGCACCGAAACCCACGGGGGAACGAACACTGAAGCTTTCTTT. Translation: CASTETHGGTNTEAFF.

About this clone itself: At one boundary the junction diverges from the germline segment, which might be a read error. V usage is TRBV3-1 (or the pseudogene TRBV3-2) and J usage is TRBJ1-2; no clear D. This CDR3 region has 14 residues. The germline V gene encodes CDR1 LGHDT and CDR2 YNNKEL (reference sequence). CDR3 coding DNA: TGTGCCAGCAGCCAAGTTGCGGGTAACGATGGCTACACCTTC. Its translation: CASSQVAGNDGYTF.

The chain links TRBV9 to TRBJ1-1, with 7 nucleotides matching TRBD1. The CDR3 length is 14 residues. Losses at the gene ends were 8 bases for V and 2 bases for J; bases not matched to a gene: 9. Per germline, CDR1 SGDLS and CDR2 YYNGEE. For the CDR3, the DNA is TGTGCCAGTTCCTTAGGGGGCGGAAACACTGAAGCTTTCTTT. Protein: CASSLGGGNTEAFF.

In this sample, this clone turned up once. The chain recombines TRBV10-3 with TRBJ2-3; 10 bases are a match to TRBD1. Germline V gene data show CDR1 as ENHRY and CDR2 as SYGVKD. The CDR3 length is 13 residues. V lost 8 bases and J lost 6; bases outside the gene matches: 5. DNA for the CDR3: TGTGCCATCCTCGGACAGGGGGTGGATACGCAGTATTTT. It translates to CAILGQGVDTQYF.

This chain uses TRBV3-1 (or the pseudogene TRBV3-2) with TRBJ1-2, with TRBD1 matching over 8 bases. With 2 bases clipped from V and 10 bases from J, the junction kept 12 bases outside the gene matches. The germline V gene has CDR1 LGHDT and CDR2 YNNKEL (reference sequence). The CDR3 has 15 residues. The CDR3 DNA is TGTGCCAGCAGCCAAATCCTGGGACAGGCCTGGATCTACACCTTC. As protein: CASSQILGQAWIYTF.

This clone showed up just once. The junction shows a germline mismatch at one end, possibly a read error. This chain joins TRBV9 and TRBJ2-5, with 9 bases that match TRBD2. This CDR3 spans 17 amino acids. The germline V gene has CDR1 SGDLS and CDR2 YYNGEE. This CDR3 reads CASSVGMSGGIRESQYF. Written as DNA, the CDR3 is TGTGCCAGCAGCGTAGGGATGAGCGGGGGGATAAGAGAGTCCCAGTACTTC.

This chain links TRBV13 with TRBJ1-5, with TRBD1 as a possible D gene (5 bases). CDR1 is PRHDT and CDR2 is FYEKMQ in the germline V gene (reference sequence). There are 14 residues in the CDR3. V dropped 0 bases and J dropped 11 bases, with 14 bases sitting between them. This chain's CDR3 is CASSLGGAYMSQHF. The CDR3 bases are TGTGCCAGCAGCTTAGGTGGGGCCTATATGTCCCAGCATTTT.

This clone was seen only a few times. The chain employs TRBV6-5 and TRBJ2-1; 12 bases are a match to TRBD1. There are 15 residues in the CDR3. From germline, CDR1 is MNHEY and CDR2 SVGAGI. Losses at the gene ends were 3 bases for V and 8 bases for J; bases not matched to a gene: 5. The CDR3 spells CASSYGTGGLDEQFF. CDR3 nucleotides: TGTGCCAGCAGTTATGGGACAGGGGGCCTCGATGAGCAGTTCTTC.

The V and J genes are TRBV6-5 and TRBJ2-2; perhaps TRBD2 as D (5 bases). The V end was cut by 8 bases, the J end by 0 bases, with 10 bases between. The CDR3 is 14 residues long. CDR1 and CDR2 (germline): MNHEY, SVGAGI. CDR3 nucleotide sequence: TGTGCCAGCGTGGGGAGATCGAACACCGGGGAGCTGTTTTTT. It encodes CASVGRSNTGELFF.